Following are 32 T cell receptor beta chains from one sample sequenced in a study of cytomegalovirus exposure and HLA in healthy donors. PCR was performed using 60 Vbeta and 13 Jbeta primers. Data came from immunoSEQ multiplex PCR; TCRdb stores just in-frame clones and leaves some out. The sample gives approximately 110,000 clones, roughly 68% of which show up once; roughly 0.92% is in the top ten. Sequencing was carried out using PBMCs. The receptors here all came from a woman in her 30s in good health and CMV-seronegative.

The chain employs TRBV2 and TRBJ2-7; TRBD1 matches at 7 bases. The trim removed 8 bases at V and 0 bases at J, leaving 19 bases unmatched. The CDR3 loop spans 18 amino acids. Germline V gene sequence: CDR1 SNHLY, CDR2 FYNNEI. CDR3 DNA sequence: TGTGCCAGCGATACCCGTAAACTGAGGGACAGCAGCTCCTACGAGCAGTACTTC. Its protein is CASDTRKLRDSSSYEQYF.

The chain couples TRBV9 to TRBJ1-1; TRBD1 is a possible D gene (5 bases). V was trimmed by 4 bases and J by 4 bases, leaving 17 bases between them. The CDR3 covers 15 residues. CDR1 SGDLS and CDR2 YYNGEE come from the germline V gene. The CDR3 DNA reads TGTGCCAGCAGCCCAGGAGGGAGGGGAGGCACTGAAGCTTTCTTT. Its translation is CASSPGGRGGTEAFF.

This sequence joins TRBV6-5 and TRBJ1-1; 7 bases fit TRBD1. The germline gives CDR1 MNHEY, CDR2 SVGAGI. Germline trimming cut 4 bases from V and 6 bases from J; bases unmatched to any gene: 5. The CDR3 spans 13 residues. The CDR3: CASSSDRASEAFF. Here the CDR3 DNA reads TGTGCCAGCAGTTCCGACAGGGCTTCTGAAGCTTTCTTT.

CDR3 loop: CASSQRLGQGVILGYTF. The CDR3 DNA sequence: TGCGCCAGCAGCCAAAGATTGGGACAGGGGGTTATTTTAGGCTACACCTTC. The chain recombines TRBV4-3 with TRBJ1-2; 11 nucleotides agree with TRBD1. The germline gives CDR1 LGHNA, CDR2 YSLEER. V dropped 2 bases and J dropped 8; count of bases not matched to a gene: 13. The CDR3 extends over 17 amino acids.

V is TRBV28 and J is TRBJ2-7; 10 nucleotides match TRBD1. Per germline, CDR1 MDHEN and CDR2 SYDVKM. V lost 5 bases and J lost 1; bases outside the gene matches: 17. This CDR3 comprises 19 residues. This CDR3 is CASSLELGQGIALSYEQYF. The CDR3, as DNA: TGTGCCAGCAGTCTAGAGCTGGGACAGGGGATCGCGTTGTCCTACGAGCAGTACTTC. The full variable domain, completed using reference TRBV28 and TRBJ2-7, is DVKVTQSSRYLVKRTGEKVFLECVQDMDHENMFWYRQDPGLGLRLIYFSYDVKMKEKGDIPEGYSVSREKKERFSLILESASTNQTSMYLCASSLELGQGIALSYEQYFGPGTRLTVT.

The genes are TRBV6-1 and TRBJ1-2; the D is unclear. The CDR3 covers 14 residues. CDR1 is MNHNS and CDR2 is SASEGT in the germline V gene. V lost 8 bases and J lost 4, with 17 bases in between. CDR3 in amino acids: CASLPMTPPYGYTF. CDR3 nucleotides: TGTGCCAGCCTCCCCATGACTCCCCCCTATGGCTACACCTTC.

V gene TRBV6-5 combines with J gene TRBJ1-1; TRBD1 matches 7 bases. Unmatched junction bases numbered 5, after V lost 0 bases and J lost 4 bases. Germline CDR1 is MNHEY and CDR2 is SVGAGI. CDR3 length equals 15 residues. DNA of the CDR3: TGTGCCAGCAGTTACTCGAATCAGGGGGGCACTGAAGCTTTCTTT. Its translation: CASSYSNQGGTEAFF.

J is TRBJ2-2 and V is TRBV4-3; TRBD1 matches at 7 bases. The germline V gene has CDR1 LGHNA and CDR2 YSLEER. V shed 1 base and J 4 bases; nucleotides not matched to a gene: 9. The CDR3 runs 17 residues. The CDR3 bases are TGCGCCAGCAGCCAAGCGACAGGGATGGAGATCACCGGGGAGCTGTTTTTT. Translation: CASSQATGMEITGELFF.

This chain joins TRBV30 and TRBJ1-4; D call uncertain. This CDR3 has 14 amino acids. Germline V gene data show CDR1 as GTSNPN and CDR2 as SVGIG (reference sequence). V shed 5 bases and J shed 6 bases, with 16 bases lying between them. The CDR3 sequence is CAWGRSFNDEKLFF. For the CDR3, the DNA is TGTGCCTGGGGAAGGAGTTTTAATGATGAAAAACTGTTTTTT.

V and J are TRBV29-1 and TRBJ2-4; 8 bases align to TRBD2. CDR3 length equals 13 residues. Trimming took 4 bases from V and 7 from J; bases not matched to a gene: 6. Germline CDR1 SQVTM, CDR2 ANQGSEA. CDR3 loop: CSVGLALTNIQYF. As DNA, the CDR3 is TGCAGCGTTGGACTAGCGTTAACGAACATTCAGTACTTC.

The rearrangement joins TRBV30 to TRBJ1-1, with TRBD1 matching over 8 bases. The J segment lost 2 bases and the V segment lost 2 bases, leaving 4 bases of the junction unmatched. There are 14 residues in the CDR3. Germline lookup yields CDR1 GTSNPN and CDR2 SVGIG (reference sequence). CDR3 nucleotide sequence: TGTGCCTGGAGTTACGGACAGGGAAACACTGAAGCTTTCTTT. It specifies CAWSYGQGNTEAFF.

The chain links TRBV2 to TRBJ1-1, with TRBD1 as a possible D gene (5 bases). Germline V CDR1 and CDR2: SNHLY, FYNNEI. The germline V and J ends were trimmed by 8 bases and 6 bases, with 10 bases remaining between them. This CDR3 contains 11 residues. The CDR3, as DNA: TGTGCCAGCGGTTGGGGGGCTGAAGCTTTCTTT. Translated, it gives CASGWGAEAFF. The whole variable domain, filled in from reference TRBV2 and TRBJ1-1, reads EPEVTQTPSHQVTQMGQEVILRCVPISNHLYFYWYRQILGQKVEFLVSFYNNEISEKSEIFDDQFSVERPDGSNFTLKIRSTKLEDSAMYFCASGWGAEAFFGQGTRLTVV.

This sequence joins TRBV19 and TRBJ2-7; tentatively, D is TRBD2 (6 bases). Looked up from germline, CDR1 is LNHDA and CDR2 is SQIVND (reference sequence). This CDR3 comprises 14 residues. Trimming pared 4 bases from V and 5 bases from J, leaving 15 bases between. The CDR3 reads CASSSSAGSHEQYF. CDR3 nucleotide sequence: TGTGCCAGTAGTAGTTCGGCGGGATCCCACGAGCAGTACTTC.

This chain's CDR3 is CASSLFSNQPQHF. In DNA, the CDR3 is TGTGCCAGCAGCCTATTCAGCAATCAGCCCCAGCATTTT. This chain links TRBV9 with TRBJ1-5, with D unclear. The CDR3 covers 13 residues. The germline CDR1 and CDR2 sequences are SGDLS and YYNGEE. The ends were cut back, 4 bases at V and 1 base at J, with 6 bases in the middle.

The rearrangement joins TRBV30 to TRBJ2-3, with D unclear. Germline V gene data show CDR1 as GTSNPN and CDR2 as SVGIG (reference sequence). The CDR3 loop spans 13 amino acids. V was clipped by 0 bases and J by 4 bases, with 8 bases between them. DNA for the CDR3: TGTGCCTGGAGTGTAGCCTCGCCAGATACGCAGTATTTT. Translating gives CAWSVASPDTQYF.

The J gene is TRBJ1-1, the V gene TRBV7-2; a possible D gene is TRBD1 (6 bases). The CDR3 loop spans 13 amino acids. V was trimmed by 5 bases and J by 7 bases, leaving 14 bases between them. Germline V gives CDR1 SGHTA, CDR2 FQGNSA. CDR3 in amino acids: CASSQREGGEAFF. CDR3 DNA: TGTGCCAGCAGCCAAAGGGAAGGGGGTGAAGCTTTCTTT.

The chain recombines TRBV10-3 with TRBJ1-5; possible D gene TRBD1, 6 bases. Germline loops: CDR1 ENHRY, CDR2 SYGVKD. V was pared by 6 bases and J by 3 bases, with 15 bases between. There are 15 residues in the CDR3. CDR3 protein: CAIRGAGANNQPQHF. The CDR3 DNA is TGTGCCATCAGGGGGGCAGGGGCCAACAATCAGCCCCAGCATTTT.

V usage is TRBV10-3 and J usage is TRBJ1-2; 11 bases are a match to TRBD1. This CDR3 is 14 amino acids long. After removal of 5 bases from V and 6 bases from J, the junction contained 5 bases not matched to a gene. Germline V lookup: CDR1 ENHRY, CDR2 SYGVKD. In nucleotides, the CDR3 is TGTGCCATCAGTTGGGGACAGGGGGGGAATGGCTACACCTTC. Amino acid sequence: CAISWGQGGNGYTF.

The rearrangement joins TRBV9 to TRBJ1-3; 9 nucleotides line up with TRBD1. This CDR3 contains 17 residues. Germline loops: CDR1 SGDLS, CDR2 YYNGEE. Losses at the gene ends were 4 bases for V and 1 base for J; bases not matched to a gene: 9. The DNA for the CDR3 is TGTGCCAGCAGCCACAGGGGACAGGGTATATCTGGAAACACCATATATTTT. Residues: CASSHRGQGISGNTIYF.

This clone is a singleton in its sample. This chain connects TRBV11-2 to TRBJ2-7; TRBD1 is a possible D gene (6 bases). The CDR3 loop spans 14 amino acids. Germline V gene data show CDR1 as SGHAT and CDR2 as FQNNGV. V was trimmed by 9 bases and J by 1 base, leaving 16 bases between them. The CDR3 bases are TGTGCCAGTGGATCAGGGGCCCCTTCCTACGAGCAGTACTTC. Amino acid sequence: CASGSGAPSYEQYF.

This chain links TRBV5-6 with TRBJ1-1; D uncertain. V was pared by 4 bases and J by 4 bases, with 14 bases between. The CDR3 sequence is 14 residues long. From germline, CDR1 is SGHDT and CDR2 YYEEEE. The CDR3 DNA reads as TGTGCCAGCAGCCCCCTCGTGGCGGGCACTGAAGCTTTCTTT. Its protein product is CASSPLVAGTEAFF.

The gene calls are TRBV30 and TRBJ1-1; no definite D call. The V and J ends lost 0 bases and 5 bases respectively, with 10 bases between them. The germline V gene encodes CDR1 GTSNPN and CDR2 SVGIG (reference sequence). The CDR3 totals 13 residues. DNA of the CDR3: TGTGCCTGGAGTGTAATTACGGGGACTGAAGCTTTCTTT. The encoded protein is CAWSVITGTEAFF.

The chain links TRBV11-2 to TRBJ1-1, with a weak D call TRBD1 (5 bases). There are 13 residues in the CDR3. V gave up 2 bases and J gave up 5 bases, with 9 bases separating them. Germline values: CDR1 SGHAT, CDR2 FQNNGV. DNA for the CDR3: TGTGCCAGCAGCTTATCAGGGCGGACTGAAGCTTTCTTT. It encodes CASSLSGRTEAFF.

V usage is TRBV10-3 and J usage is TRBJ2-3; 10 nucleotides line up with TRBD2. Germline CDR1 is ENHRY and CDR2 is SYGVKD. The CDR3 is made up of 16 amino acids. V lost 10 bases to trimming and J lost 8 bases; unmatched junction nucleotides: 18. For the CDR3, the DNA is TGTGCCACGTCAGAGCGGGAGGGTGTCGACAGGGGTACGCAGTATTTT. The encoded protein is CATSEREGVDRGTQYF.

This clone has only one observation. The chain carries TRBV6-1 and TRBJ2-3; 12 nucleotides align to TRBD2. CDR3 length equals 15 residues. Germline V gene sequence: CDR1 MNHNS, CDR2 SASEGT. V shed 5 bases and J 6 bases; nucleotides not matched to a gene: 6. The CDR3 here is CASSKTSGGGDTQYF. The CDR3 DNA follows: TGTGCCAGCAGTAAGACTAGCGGGGGCGGTGATACGCAGTATTTT.

This chain joins TRBV5-1 and TRBJ2-3; possibly TRBD2 for D (5 bases). Germline values: CDR1 SGHRS, CDR2 YFSETQ. V gave up 5 bases and J gave up 2 bases, with 12 bases separating them. The CDR3 consists of 14 residues. CDR3 sequence reads: CASRLAPSTDTQYF. CDR3 DNA: TGCGCCAGCAGGCTAGCCCCATCCACAGATACGCAGTATTTT.

The rearrangement links TRBV7-6 to TRBJ2-1; D gene uncertain. V lost 5 bases, J lost 0 bases, and 11 bases lay in between. Germline lookup yields CDR1 SGHVS and CDR2 FNYEAQ. This CDR3 is built from 15 residues. The CDR3 loop is CASSPLTSSYNEQFF. CDR3 sequence (DNA): TGTGCCAGCAGCCCCCTCACGAGCTCCTACAATGAGCAGTTCTTC.

The chain carries TRBV4-1 and TRBJ2-5; possible D gene TRBD2, 6 bases. Trimming pared 1 base from V and 3 bases from J, leaving 12 bases between. The CDR3 runs 15 residues. The germline CDR1 and CDR2 sequences are MGHRA and YSYEKL. The CDR3 protein is CASSQVGWEEETQYF. In nucleotides, the CDR3 is TGCGCCAGCAGCCAAGTAGGGTGGGAGGAAGAGACCCAGTACTTC.

This chain uses TRBV2 with TRBJ2-3, with 11 positions matching TRBD2. The V segment lost 7 bases and the J segment 3 bases; nucleotides outside the gene matches: 6. Germline CDR1 reads SNHLY; CDR2 reads FYNNEI. The CDR3 spans 15 residues. CDR3 nucleotide sequence: TGTGCCAGCAAGATAGCGGGGGGGCCGACAGATACGCAGTATTTT. It codes for CASKIAGGPTDTQYF.

The rearrangement links TRBV5-4 to TRBJ2-3; D call uncertain. Germline assignment: CDR1 SGHNT and CDR2 YYREEE (reference sequence). The ends were cut back, 1 base at V and 2 bases at J, with 5 bases in the middle. CDR3 size: 13 residues. In DNA form, the CDR3 reads TGTGCCAGCAGCTTGTGGGCCACAGATACGCAGTATTTT. Protein product: CASSLWATDTQYF.

The J gene is TRBJ2-3, the V gene TRBV6-7; the D gene is possibly TRBD2 (5 bases). TRBV6-7 is noted as an ORF with a role that remains uncertain. This CDR3 region has 13 residues. Trimming removed 11 bases at V and 2 bases at J, with 14 bases between. The CDR3 region has the DNA TGTGCCTCCTGCCGGGGTGACACAGATACGCAGTATTTT. Its protein is CASCRGDTDTQYF.

This chain connects TRBV7-3 to TRBJ2-2, with TRBD1 as a possible D gene (5 bases). The CDR3 is made up of 14 amino acids. The V end lost 4 bases, the J end lost 2 bases, and 8 bases lay between the germline ends. Germline V gene data show CDR1 as SGHTA and CDR2 as FQGTGA. CDR3 residues: CASSSTVNTGELFF. The CDR3 region has the DNA TGTGCCAGCAGCTCGACAGTTAACACCGGGGAGCTGTTTTTT.